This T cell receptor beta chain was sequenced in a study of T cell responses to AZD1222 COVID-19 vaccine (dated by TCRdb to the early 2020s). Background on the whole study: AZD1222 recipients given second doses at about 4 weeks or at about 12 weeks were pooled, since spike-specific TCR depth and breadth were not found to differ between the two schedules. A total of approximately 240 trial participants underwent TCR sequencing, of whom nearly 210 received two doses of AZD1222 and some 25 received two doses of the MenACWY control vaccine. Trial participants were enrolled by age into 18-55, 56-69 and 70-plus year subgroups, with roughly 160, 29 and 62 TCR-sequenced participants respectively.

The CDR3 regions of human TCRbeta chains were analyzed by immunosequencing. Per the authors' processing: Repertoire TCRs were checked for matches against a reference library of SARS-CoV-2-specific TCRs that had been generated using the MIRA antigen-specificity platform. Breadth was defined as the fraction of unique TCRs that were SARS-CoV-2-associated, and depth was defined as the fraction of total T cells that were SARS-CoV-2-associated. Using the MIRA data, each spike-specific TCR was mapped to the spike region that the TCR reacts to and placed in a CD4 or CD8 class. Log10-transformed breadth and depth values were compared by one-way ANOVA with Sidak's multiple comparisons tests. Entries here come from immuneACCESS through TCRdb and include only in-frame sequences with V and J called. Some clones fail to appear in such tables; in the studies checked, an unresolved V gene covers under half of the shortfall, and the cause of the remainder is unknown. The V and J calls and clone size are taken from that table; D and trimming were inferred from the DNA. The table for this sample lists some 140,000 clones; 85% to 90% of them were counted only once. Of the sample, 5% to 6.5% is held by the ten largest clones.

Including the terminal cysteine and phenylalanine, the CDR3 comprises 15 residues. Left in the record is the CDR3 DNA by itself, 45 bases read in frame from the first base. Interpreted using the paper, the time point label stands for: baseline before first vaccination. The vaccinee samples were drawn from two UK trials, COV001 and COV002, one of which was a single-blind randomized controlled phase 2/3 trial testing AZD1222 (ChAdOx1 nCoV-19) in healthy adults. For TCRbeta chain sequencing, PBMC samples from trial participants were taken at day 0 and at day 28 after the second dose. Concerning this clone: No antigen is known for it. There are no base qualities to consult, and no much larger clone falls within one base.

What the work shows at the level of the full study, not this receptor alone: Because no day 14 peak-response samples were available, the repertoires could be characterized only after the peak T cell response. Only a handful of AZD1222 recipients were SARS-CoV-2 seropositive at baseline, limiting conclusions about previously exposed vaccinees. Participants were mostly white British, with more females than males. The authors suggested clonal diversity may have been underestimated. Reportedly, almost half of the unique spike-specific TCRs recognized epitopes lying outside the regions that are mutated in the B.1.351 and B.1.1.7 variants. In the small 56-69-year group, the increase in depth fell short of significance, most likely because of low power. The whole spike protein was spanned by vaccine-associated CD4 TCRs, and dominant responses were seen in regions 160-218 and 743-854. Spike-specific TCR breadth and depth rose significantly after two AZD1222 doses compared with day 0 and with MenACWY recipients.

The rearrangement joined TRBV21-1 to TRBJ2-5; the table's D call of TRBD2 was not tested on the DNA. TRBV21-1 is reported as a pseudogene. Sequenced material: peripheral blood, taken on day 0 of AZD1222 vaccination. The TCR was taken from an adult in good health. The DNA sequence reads TGTGCCAGCAGTGGCGAGGGACTACAAGGGGAGACCCAGTACTTC. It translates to CASSGEGLQGETQYF.